A single sample gave rise to the 10 T cell receptor beta chains below, sequenced in a study of blood T cell repertoires in COVID-19. Sequencing was performed with immunoSEQ multiplex PCR; in TCRdb, only in-frame clones are kept and a portion is missing. The sample records approximately 180,000 clones, 60% to 80% being singletons. Sequencing input: peripheral blood. Source of these receptors: a woman in her 70s with acute or convalescent COVID-19.

This clone was seen once. V gene TRBV2 combines with J gene TRBJ2-5; 9 nucleotides match TRBD2. There are 14 residues in the CDR3. Unmatched junction bases numbered 6, after V lost 5 bases and J lost 5 bases. Germline V gives CDR1 SNHLY, CDR2 FYNNEI. The CDR3 sequence: CASSLIAGVETQYF. The CDR3 DNA reads as TGTGCCAGCAGTCTAATAGCGGGAGTGGAGACCCAGTACTTC.

The chain couples TRBV10-3 to TRBJ2-7; possibly TRBD1 for D (6 bases). V lost 6 bases and J 0 bases, leaving 12 bases between the germline ends. Germline loops: CDR1 ENHRY, CDR2 SYGVKD. The CDR3 totals 14 residues. In DNA, the CDR3 is TGTGCCATCAGCGTCGGACAGACCTCCTACGAGCAGTACTTC. Amino acids: CAISVGQTSYEQYF.

The chain combines TRBV18 with TRBJ1-4, with D possibly matching TRBD1 (6 bases). V lost 2 bases and J lost 5, with 9 bases in between. The CDR3 covers 14 residues. The germline V gene has CDR1 KGHSH and CDR2 LQKENI. CDR3 DNA sequence: TGTGCCAGCTCACCAGAGGGGGGGAATGAAAAACTGTTTTTT. This gives the protein CASSPEGGNEKLFF.

This clone has a single count. The gene calls are TRBV18 and TRBJ2-1; 7 bases line up with TRBD2. From germline, CDR1 is KGHSH and CDR2 LQKENI. J gave up 5 bases and V 4 bases, and 2 bases lay outside the gene matches. The length of the CDR3 is 13 residues. DNA of the CDR3: TGTGCCAGCTCACGGACTAGGGACAATGAGCAGTTCTTC. As protein: CASSRTRDNEQFF.

This clone was observed many times. CDR3: CASSPGGRNQPQHF. CDR3 nucleotides: TGTGCCAGCTCTCCGGGGGGTCGCAATCAGCCCCAGCATTTT. The V and J genes are TRBV18 and TRBJ1-5; tentative D call: TRBD1 (5 bases). In germline, CDR1 is KGHSH, CDR2 LQKENI. V lost 6 bases and J lost 2, with 11 bases in between. There are 14 residues in the CDR3.

The chain combines TRBV30 with TRBJ2-2; D remains ambiguous. V was pared by 0 bases and J by 3 bases, with 5 bases between. This CDR3 is 13 amino acids long. Per germline, CDR1 GTSNPN and CDR2 SVGIG (reference sequence). In nucleotides, the CDR3 is TGTGCCTGGAGTGTTGGCCACACCGGGGAGCTGTTTTTT. Translation: CAWSVGHTGELFF.

The J gene is TRBJ1-4, the V gene TRBV11-2; D ambiguous. In germline, CDR1 is SGHAT, CDR2 FQNNGV. The V end was cut by 0 bases, the J end by 3 bases, with 5 bases between. The CDR3 is 14 amino acids. The DNA of the CDR3 is TGTGCCAGCAGCTTAGATCTCGCTAATGAAAAACTGTTTTTT. Its translation is CASSLDLANEKLFF.

This clone was detected only a few times. This chain joins TRBV19 and TRBJ1-6, with 8 nucleotides matching TRBD1. CDR1 is LNHDA, CDR2 SQIVND, per germline (reference sequence). After removal of 5 bases from V and 10 bases from J, the junction contained 4 bases not matched to a gene. The CDR3 contains 13 residues. The chain's CDR3 is CASSWTGTSPLHF. In DNA form, the CDR3 reads TGTGCCAGTAGTTGGACAGGGACATCACCCCTCCACTTT. Looking up the rest from reference TRBV19 and TRBJ1-6 gives the full variable domain: DGGITQSPKYLFRKEGQNVTLSCEQNLNHDAMYWYRQDPGQGLRLIYYSQIVNDFQKGDIAEGYSVSREKKESFPLTVTSAQKNPTAFYLCASSWTGTSPLHFGNGTRLTVT.

V and J are TRBV6-5 and TRBJ2-3; 7 bases line up with TRBD1. The CDR3 is 14 residues long. Germline CDR1 is MNHEY and CDR2 is SVGAGI. V lost 7 bases, J lost 2 bases, and 6 bases stayed unmatched. This CDR3 reads CASNRDRDTDTQYF. CDR3 in DNA: TGTGCCAGCAATAGGGACAGAGACACAGATACGCAGTATTTT.

V is TRBV6-1 and J is TRBJ2-2, with D perhaps matching TRBD1 (5 bases). V lost 1 base and J 1 base, leaving 7 bases between the germline ends. CDR1 and CDR2 (germline): MNHNS, SASEGT. This CDR3 region has 15 residues. In DNA, the CDR3 is TGTGCCAGCAGTGAAGACAGGAGGAACACCGGGGAGCTGTTTTTT. The encoded protein is CASSEDRRNTGELFF.